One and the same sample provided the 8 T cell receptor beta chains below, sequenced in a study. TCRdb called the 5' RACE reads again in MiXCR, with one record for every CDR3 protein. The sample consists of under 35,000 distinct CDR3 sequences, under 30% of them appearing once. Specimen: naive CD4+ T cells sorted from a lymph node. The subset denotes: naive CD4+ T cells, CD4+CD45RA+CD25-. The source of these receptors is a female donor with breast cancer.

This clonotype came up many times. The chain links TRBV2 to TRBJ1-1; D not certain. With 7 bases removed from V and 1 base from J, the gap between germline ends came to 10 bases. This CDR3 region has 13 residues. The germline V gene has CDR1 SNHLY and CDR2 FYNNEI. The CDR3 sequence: CASTREANTEAFF. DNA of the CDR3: TGTGCCAGCACGAGGGAGGCGAACACTGAAGCTTTCTTT.

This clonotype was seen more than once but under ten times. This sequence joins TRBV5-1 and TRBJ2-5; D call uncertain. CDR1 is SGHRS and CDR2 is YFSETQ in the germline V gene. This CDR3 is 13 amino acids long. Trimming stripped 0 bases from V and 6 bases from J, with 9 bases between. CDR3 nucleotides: TGCGCCAGCAGCTTGGAGGCCAGCCAGACCCAGTACTTC. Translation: CASSLEASQTQYF.

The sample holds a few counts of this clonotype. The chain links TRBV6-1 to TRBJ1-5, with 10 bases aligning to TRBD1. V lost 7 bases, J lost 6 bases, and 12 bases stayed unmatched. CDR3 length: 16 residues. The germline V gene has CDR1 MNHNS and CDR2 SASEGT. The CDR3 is CASNGQGDLGIQPQHF. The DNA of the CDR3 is TGTGCCAGCAACGGACAGGGGGATTTGGGCATTCAGCCCCAGCATTTT.

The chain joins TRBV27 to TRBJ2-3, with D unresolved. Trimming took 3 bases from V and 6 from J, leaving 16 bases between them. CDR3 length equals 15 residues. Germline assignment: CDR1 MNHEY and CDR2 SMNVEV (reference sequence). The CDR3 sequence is CASSFRIPTTDTQYF. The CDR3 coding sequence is TGTGCCAGCAGTTTCCGTATACCCACCACGGATACGCAGTATTTT.

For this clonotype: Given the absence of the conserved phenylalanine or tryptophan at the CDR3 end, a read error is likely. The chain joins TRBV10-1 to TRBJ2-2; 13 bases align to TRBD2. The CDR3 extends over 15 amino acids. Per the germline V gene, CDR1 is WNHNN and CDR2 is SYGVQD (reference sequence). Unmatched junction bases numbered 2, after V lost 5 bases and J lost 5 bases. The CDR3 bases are TGCGCCAGCAGTCGGACTAGCGGGGGAACCGGGGAGCTGTTTGTT. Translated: CASSRTSGGTGELFV.

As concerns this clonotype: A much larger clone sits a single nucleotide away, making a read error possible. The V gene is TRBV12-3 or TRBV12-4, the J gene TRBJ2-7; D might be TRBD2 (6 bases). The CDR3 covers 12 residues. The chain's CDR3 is CVSSLAGYEQYF. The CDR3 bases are TGTGTCAGCAGCCTCGCGGGATACGAGCAGTACTTC.

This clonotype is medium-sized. CDR3 residues: CSVKRDRSSYEQYF. DNA of the CDR3: TGCAGCGTCAAGCGGGACCGCAGCTCCTACGAGCAGTACTTC. This rearrangement joins TRBV29-1 to TRBJ2-7; 7 nucleotides line up with TRBD2. Germline assignment: CDR1 SQVTM and CDR2 ANQGSEA. There are 14 residues in the CDR3. V dropped 6 bases and J dropped 0; count of bases not matched to a gene: 8.

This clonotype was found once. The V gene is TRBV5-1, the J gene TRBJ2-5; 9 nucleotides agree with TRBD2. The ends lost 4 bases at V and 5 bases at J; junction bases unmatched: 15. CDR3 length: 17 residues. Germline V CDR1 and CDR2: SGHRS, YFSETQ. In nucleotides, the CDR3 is TGCGCCAGCAGCACCCGGCCGGGACTAGCAACTGTGGAGACCCAGTACTTC. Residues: CASSTRPGLATVETQYF.